The T cell receptor (beta chain) under discussion was sequenced for a study of cytomegalovirus exposure and HLA in healthy donors. This clone was detected a few times. Its antigen is currently unknown. Use of 60 Vbeta and 13 Jbeta primers characterized the PCR. Only in-frame clones appear in the TCRdb table, and some are missing; sequencing was by immunoSEQ multiplex PCR. Seen here are fewer than 150,000 clones, approximately 70% observed once, and the top ten hold about 1.5%. Study-wide points: Sequencing artifact likely explains a cluster of highly shared sequence variants. 15,000 to 20,000 TCR beta sequences were associated with HLA alleles at 0.05 false discovery rate in a later analysis. With further analysis later on, most CMV-associated TCR beta chains appeared HLA-restricted.

Germline lookup yields CDR1 SGHAT and CDR2 FQNNGV. This CDR3 is 15 amino acids long. V was clipped by 0 bases and J by 4 bases, with 12 bases between them. The sequenced sample was PBMCs. This chain uses TRBV11-2 with TRBJ2-5; no clear D. This clonotype originated in a human donor in good health. CDR3 in DNA: TGTGCCAGCAGCTTAGAATTCCAGGTTTTAGAGACCCAGTACTTC. The encoded protein is CASSLEFQVLETQYF.